Detailed here is one TCR beta chain. Antigen specificity is unknown. Germline loops: CDR1 SGHAT, CDR2 FQDESV (reference sequence). This CDR3 comprises 15 residues. Between the trimmed V and J ends, which lost 6 bases and 2 bases, there was a span of 16 bases. At a deep level, the assay was run. Authors' analysis steps: Filtering differed, since immunoSEQ gave only junction sequences and no quality scores. Method: immunoSEQ multiplex PCR; TCRdb's copy keeps in-frame clones and lacks some. Clonal size and the V and J genes are those of that table, whereas D and trimming came from the DNA. The table includes about 550,000 clones, about 95% detected once. CD8 cells regarded as naive lacked CD45RO, were positively chosen for CCR7, and omitted terminally differentiated effector memory CD45RA+ cells. The source of the sample is a study of shared clonotypes between healthy human individuals. Findings and caveats of the study: Non-shared clonotypes had lower generation probabilities than clonotypes shared by all four sorted-subset donors. Several donors held approximately 5% of naive CD4 clonotypes in common.

The chain has TRBV11-1 and TRBJ1-1; no clear D. Sequencing used naive CD8+ T cells sorted from blood. The source of this sequence is a woman in her twenties or thirties in good health. The CDR3 DNA reads TGTGCCAGCAGGACTCTTCTAGGGATAAACACTGAAGCTTTCTTT. It codes for CASRTLLGINTEAFF.